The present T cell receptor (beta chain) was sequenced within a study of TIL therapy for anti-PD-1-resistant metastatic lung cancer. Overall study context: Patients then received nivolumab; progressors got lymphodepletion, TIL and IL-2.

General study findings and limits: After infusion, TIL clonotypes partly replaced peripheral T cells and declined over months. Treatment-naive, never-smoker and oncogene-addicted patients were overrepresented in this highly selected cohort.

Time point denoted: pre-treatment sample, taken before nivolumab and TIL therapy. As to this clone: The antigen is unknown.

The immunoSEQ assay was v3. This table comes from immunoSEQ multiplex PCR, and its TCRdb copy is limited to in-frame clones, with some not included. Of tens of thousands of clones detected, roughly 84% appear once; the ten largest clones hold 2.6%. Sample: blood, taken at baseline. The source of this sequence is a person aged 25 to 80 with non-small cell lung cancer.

The CDR3 region has the DNA TGTGCCTGGAGTGTCGGGGGCCCGGGCTATGGCTACACCTTC. Amino acid sequence: CAWSVGGPGYGYTF. This chain connects TRBV30 to TRBJ1-2; possibly TRBD1 for D (6 bases). CDR3 length: 14 amino acids. V was trimmed by 0 bases and J by 4 bases, leaving 12 bases between them. CDR1 is GTSNPN, CDR2 SVGIG, per germline (reference sequence). Looking up the rest from reference TRBV30 and TRBJ1-2 gives the full variable domain: SQTIHQWPATLVQPVGSPLSLECTVEGTSNPNLYWYRQAAGRGLQLLFYSVGIGQISSEVPQNLSASRPQDRQFILSSKKLLLSDSGFYLCAWSVGGPGYGYTFGSGTRLTVV.